Below, 17 T cell receptor beta chains from the same sample are listed, as sequenced in a study of shared clonotypes between healthy human individuals. Data came from immunoSEQ multiplex PCR; TCRdb stores just in-frame clones and leaves some out. Here the sample spans more than 850,000 clones, 75% to 80% being singletons. The sequencing sample was made of memory CD4+ T cells from PBMCs. As for subset: CD45RA-negative fraction. The receptors stem from a man aged 18 to 35 in good health. Some clones in this sample may be carry-over from other donors' samples.

The chain carries TRBV5-1 and TRBJ1-1; D is perhaps TRBD1 (6 bases). The V end lost 1 base, the J end lost 5 bases, and 12 bases lay between the germline ends. Germline lookup yields CDR1 SGHRS and CDR2 YFSETQ. This CDR3 region has 14 residues. This CDR3 reads CASSLSQGRTEAFF. CDR3 in DNA: TGCGCCAGCAGCTTGAGTCAGGGGAGGACTGAAGCTTTCTTT. Full variable domain (remainder filled in from reference TRBV5-1 and TRBJ1-1): KAGVTQTPRYLIKTRGQQVTLSCSPISGHRSVSWYQQTPGQGLQFLFEYFSETQRNKGNFPGRFSGRQFSNSRSEMNVSTLELGDSALYLCASSLSQGRTEAFFGQGTRLTVV.

The chain uses TRBV5-1 and TRBJ1-3, with D hard to call. The CDR3 has 15 residues. Trimming pared 0 bases from V and 0 bases from J, leaving 7 bases between. Looked up from germline, CDR1 is SGHRS and CDR2 is YFSETQ. CDR3 residues: CASSLDMYSGNTIYF. The CDR3 bases are TGCGCCAGCAGCTTGGACATGTACTCTGGAAACACCATATATTTT.

The rearrangement joins TRBV2 to TRBJ2-2, with 11 bases matching TRBD2. This CDR3 comprises 14 residues. The germline gives CDR1 SNHLY, CDR2 FYNNEI. Trimming at V came to 5 bases and at J to 7 bases, leaving 3 bases not matched to a gene. The CDR3 spells CASSLAGGGGELFF. The CDR3 DNA follows: TGTGCCAGCAGTCTAGCGGGAGGTGGCGGGGAGCTGTTTTTT.

J is TRBJ2-5 and V is TRBV2, with a tentative D call TRBD1 (6 bases). CDR3 length equals 15 residues. The germline gives CDR1 SNHLY, CDR2 FYNNEI. V lost 3 bases and J lost 7, with 18 bases in between. The CDR3 sequence: CASSDQGQFLGTQYF. As DNA, the CDR3 is TGTGCCAGCAGTGATCAGGGGCAGTTTTTGGGGACCCAGTACTTC.

This chain uses TRBV29-1 with TRBJ2-3; D is perhaps TRBD1 or TRBD2 (5 bases each). The CDR3 runs to 12 residues. Germline V CDR1 and CDR2: SQVTM, ANQGSEA. Trimming took off 6 bases at V and 4 bases at J, with 11 bases between the two ends. The CDR3 bases are TGCAGCGTAGGTCGGGGCGCAGATACGCAGTATTTT. Protein: CSVGRGADTQYF.

The V call is TRBV18, the J call TRBJ2-2; D perhaps matches TRBD1 (7 bases). Trimming took off 0 bases at V and 0 bases at J, with 11 bases between the two ends. From germline, CDR1 is KGHSH and CDR2 LQKENI. CDR3 length: 17 residues. CDR3 amino acids: CASSPPRGQSNTGELFF. In nucleotides, the CDR3 is TGTGCCAGCTCACCACCGCGGGGACAGTCGAACACCGGGGAGCTGTTTTTT.

With respect to this clone: The same CDR3 arises from other DNA sequences in this sample as well. This chain links TRBV28 with TRBJ1-2; TRBD1 matches 9 bases. V gave up 6 bases and J gave up 4 bases; unmatched junction bases: 0. The CDR3 runs 12 residues. CDR1 and CDR2 from the germline V gene are MDHEN and SYDVKM. CDR3 nucleotide sequence: TGTGCCAGCAGACAGGGGGCCTATGGCTACACCTTC. Translating it yields CASRQGAYGYTF.

The CDR3 here is CATADISYEQYF. The CDR3 coding sequence is TGTGCCACCGCGGACATTTCCTACGAGCAGTACTTC. The chain is built from TRBV10-3 and TRBJ2-7; possible D gene TRBD1, 5 bases. V dropped 10 bases and J dropped 1 base, with 11 bases sitting between them. The CDR3 has 12 amino acids. Germline CDR1 reads ENHRY; CDR2 reads SYGVKD.

The rearrangement uses TRBV25-1 and TRBJ1-2; 11 positions agree with TRBD1. CDR1 is MGHDK and CDR2 is SYGVNS in the germline V gene. The length of the CDR3 is 14 residues. The J segment lost 7 bases and the V segment lost 6 bases, leaving 7 bases of the junction unmatched. Here the CDR3 reads CASSLGQGVVGYTF. CDR3 bases: TGTGCCAGCAGCTTGGGACAGGGGGTTGTTGGCTACACCTTC.

This rearrangement joins TRBV2 to TRBJ2-7; D may be TRBD1 or TRBD2 (5 bases each). Trimming left V 10 bases short and J 4 bases short, with 17 bases between. The CDR3 consists of 13 residues. Germline V lookup: CDR1 SNHLY, CDR2 FYNNEI. The CDR3: CATEGRLSYEQYF. In nucleotides, the CDR3 is TGTGCCACCGAGGGACGGTTGAGTTACGAGCAGTACTTC.

This clone showed up just once. The V gene is TRBV5-4, the J gene TRBJ2-1; a possible D gene is TRBD2 (6 bases). The V gene's germline CDR1 is SGHNT and CDR2 YYREEE (reference sequence). Trimming pared 2 bases from V and 4 bases from J, leaving 13 bases between. The CDR3 loop spans 15 amino acids. The CDR3 here is CASSLGRRGYNEQFF. DNA for the CDR3: TGTGCCAGCAGCTTAGGGCGGAGGGGTTACAATGAGCAGTTCTTC.

This chain uses TRBV2 with TRBJ2-7; 11 nucleotides agree with TRBD1. CDR3 length: 14 residues. In germline, CDR1 is SNHLY, CDR2 FYNNEI. Unmatched junction bases numbered 6, after V lost 6 bases and J lost 5 bases. The CDR3 loop is CASRGTGGLHEQYF. The CDR3, as DNA: TGTGCCAGCAGAGGGACAGGGGGACTCCACGAGCAGTACTTC.

This chain uses TRBV5-4 with TRBJ2-7; D is possibly TRBD2 (6 bases). The CDR3 spans 15 residues. Between the trimmed V and J ends, which lost 0 bases and 4 bases, there was a span of 14 bases. Per germline, CDR1 SGHNT and CDR2 YYREEE (reference sequence). The CDR3 loop is CASSLGGASAYEQYF. CDR3 coding DNA: TGTGCCAGCAGCTTGGGGGGAGCTAGCGCATACGAGCAGTACTTC.

The V and J genes are TRBV5-4 and TRBJ1-1, with 9 bases identical to TRBD1. J gave up 4 bases and V 3 bases, and 4 bases lay outside the gene matches. Germline CDR1 reads SGHNT; CDR2 reads YYREEE (reference sequence). The CDR3 extends over 14 amino acids. CDR3 sequence reads: CASSSGDRVTEAFF. In nucleotides, the CDR3 is TGTGCCAGCAGCTCCGGGGACAGGGTCACTGAAGCTTTCTTT. Complete variable domain (other parts from reference TRBV5-4 and TRBJ1-1): ETGVTQSPTHLIKTRGQQVTLRCSSQSGHNTVSWYQQALGQGPQFIFQYYREEENGRGNFPPRFSGLQFPNYSSELNVNALELDDSALYLCASSSGDRVTEAFFGQGTRLTVV.

The genes are TRBV5-1 and TRBJ1-2, with D possibly TRBD1 on 6 matching bases. V lost 0 bases to trimming and J lost 3 bases, with 15 bases between them. The CDR3 totals 16 residues. Germline lookup yields CDR1 SGHRS and CDR2 YFSETQ. This chain's CDR3 is CASSLGFGGQDYGYTF. CDR3 DNA sequence: TGCGCCAGCAGCTTGGGTTTTGGGGGGCAAGACTATGGCTACACCTTC.

This clone has just a few counts. The chain has TRBV29-1 and TRBJ1-1; tentatively, D is TRBD1 (6 bases). The CDR3 loop spans 13 amino acids. CDR1 is SQVTM and CDR2 is ANQGSEA in the germline V gene. Trimming removed 7 bases at V and 2 bases at J, with 14 bases between. The CDR3 coding sequence is TGCAGCGCCACGACAGGAATAAACACTGAAGCTTTCTTT. It specifies CSATTGINTEAFF.

The genes are TRBV5-1 and TRBJ2-1; TRBD1 matches 8 bases. With 1 base clipped from V and 2 bases from J, the junction kept 5 bases outside the gene matches. CDR1 is SGHRS, CDR2 YFSETQ, per germline. This CDR3 contains 16 residues. The CDR3 is CASSLRQGAAYNEQFF. CDR3 bases: TGCGCCAGCAGCTTGAGGCAGGGGGCTGCCTACAATGAGCAGTTCTTC.